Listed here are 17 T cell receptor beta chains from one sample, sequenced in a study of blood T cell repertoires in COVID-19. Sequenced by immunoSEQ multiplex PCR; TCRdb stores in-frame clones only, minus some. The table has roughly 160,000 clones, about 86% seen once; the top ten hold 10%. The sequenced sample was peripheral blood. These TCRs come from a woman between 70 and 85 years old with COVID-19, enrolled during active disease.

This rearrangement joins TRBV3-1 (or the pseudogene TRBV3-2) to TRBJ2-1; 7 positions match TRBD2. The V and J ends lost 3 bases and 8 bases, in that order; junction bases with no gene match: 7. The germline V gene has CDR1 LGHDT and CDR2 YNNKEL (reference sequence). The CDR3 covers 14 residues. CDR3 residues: CASSQAGTTDEQFF. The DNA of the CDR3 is TGTGCCAGCAGCCAGGCCGGGACTACTGATGAGCAGTTCTTC.

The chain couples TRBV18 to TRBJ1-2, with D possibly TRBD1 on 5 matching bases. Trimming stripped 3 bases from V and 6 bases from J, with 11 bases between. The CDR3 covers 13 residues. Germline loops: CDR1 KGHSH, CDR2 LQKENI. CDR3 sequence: CASSPRTRDGYTF. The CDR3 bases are TGTGCCAGCTCACCGAGGACAAGGGATGGCTACACCTTC.

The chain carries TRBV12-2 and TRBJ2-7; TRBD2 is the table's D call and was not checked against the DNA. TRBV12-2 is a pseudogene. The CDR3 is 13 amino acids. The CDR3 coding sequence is TGTGCAAGTCGCTTCGGGGGGGCCTACGAGCAGTACTTC. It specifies CASRFGGAYEQYF.

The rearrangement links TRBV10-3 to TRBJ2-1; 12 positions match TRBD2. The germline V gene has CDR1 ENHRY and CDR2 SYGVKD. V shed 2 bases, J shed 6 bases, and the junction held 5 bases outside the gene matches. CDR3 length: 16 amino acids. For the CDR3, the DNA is TGTGCCATCAGTGAGCGGACTAGCGGGGACCTCAATGAGCAGTTCTTC. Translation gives CAISERTSGDLNEQFF.

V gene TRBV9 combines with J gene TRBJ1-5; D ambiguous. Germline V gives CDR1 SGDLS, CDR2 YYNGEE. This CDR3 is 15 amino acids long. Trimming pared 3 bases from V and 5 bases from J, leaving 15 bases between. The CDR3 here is CASSATDEEDQPQHF. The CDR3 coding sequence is TGTGCCAGCAGCGCCACCGACGAGGAGGATCAGCCCCAGCATTTT.

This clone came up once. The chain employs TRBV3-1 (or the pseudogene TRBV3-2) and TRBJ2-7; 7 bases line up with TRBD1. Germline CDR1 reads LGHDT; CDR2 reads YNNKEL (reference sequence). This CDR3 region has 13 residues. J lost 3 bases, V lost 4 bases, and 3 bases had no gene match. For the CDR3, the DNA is TGTGCCAGCAGCCGCGGACAGGACTACGAGCAGTACTTC. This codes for CASSRGQDYEQYF.

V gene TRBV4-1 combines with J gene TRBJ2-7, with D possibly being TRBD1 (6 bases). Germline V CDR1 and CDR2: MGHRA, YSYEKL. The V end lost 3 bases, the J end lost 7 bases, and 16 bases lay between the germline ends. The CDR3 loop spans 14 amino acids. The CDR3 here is CASSHPGALSEQYF. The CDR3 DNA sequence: TGCGCCAGCAGCCATCCAGGGGCCCTTAGTGAGCAGTACTTC.

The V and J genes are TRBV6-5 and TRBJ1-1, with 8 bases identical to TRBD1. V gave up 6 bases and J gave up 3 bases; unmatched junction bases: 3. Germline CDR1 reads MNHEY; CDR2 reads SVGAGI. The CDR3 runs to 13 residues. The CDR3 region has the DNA TGTGCCAGCAGAGGGACAGGACACACTGAAGCTTTCTTT. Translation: CASRGTGHTEAFF.

DNA for the CDR3: TGCAGCGTTGGACAGGGGTCGCCTAATGAAAAACTGTTTTTT. Encoded protein: CSVGQGSPNEKLFF. The chain employs TRBV29-1 and TRBJ1-4; 8 bases map to TRBD1. V shed 4 bases, J shed 3 bases, and the junction held 4 bases outside the gene matches. The CDR3 has 14 amino acids. CDR1 and CDR2 from the germline V gene are SQVTM and ANQGSEA.

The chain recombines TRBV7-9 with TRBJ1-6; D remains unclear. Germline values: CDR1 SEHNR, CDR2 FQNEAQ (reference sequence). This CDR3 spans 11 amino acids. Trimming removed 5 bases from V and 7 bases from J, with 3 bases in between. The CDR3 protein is CASSQNSPLHF. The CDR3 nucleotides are TGTGCCAGCAGCCAAAATTCACCCCTCCACTTT.

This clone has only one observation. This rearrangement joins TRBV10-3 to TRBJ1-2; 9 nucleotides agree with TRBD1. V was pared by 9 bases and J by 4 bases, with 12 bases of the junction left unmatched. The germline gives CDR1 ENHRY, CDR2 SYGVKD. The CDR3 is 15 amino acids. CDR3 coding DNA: TGTGCCATGGGACAGGGCTCGTCCAATCCCTATGGCTACACCTTC. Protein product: CAMGQGSSNPYGYTF.

The CDR3 DNA reads as TGTGCCAGTCCGGCGGGGGTGAGCACAGATACGCAGTATTTT. It codes for CASPAGVSTDTQYF. This chain joins TRBV6-5 and TRBJ2-3; 7 bases map to TRBD2. Germline V gene sequence: CDR1 MNHEY, CDR2 SVGAGI. This CDR3 comprises 14 residues. V trimming: 9 bases; J trimming: 0 bases; junction bases outside the gene matches: 6.

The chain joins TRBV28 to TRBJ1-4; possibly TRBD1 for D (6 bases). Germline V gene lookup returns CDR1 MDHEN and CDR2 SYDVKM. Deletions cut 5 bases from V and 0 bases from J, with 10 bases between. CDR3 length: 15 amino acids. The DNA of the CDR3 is TGTGCCAGCAGTGCCGGGACAACAACTAATGAAAAACTGTTTTTT. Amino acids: CASSAGTTTNEKLFF.

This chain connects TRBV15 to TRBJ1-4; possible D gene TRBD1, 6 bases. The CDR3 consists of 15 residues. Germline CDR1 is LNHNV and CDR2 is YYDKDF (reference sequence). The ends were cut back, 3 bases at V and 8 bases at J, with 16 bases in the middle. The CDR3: CATSRGSGGEEKLFF. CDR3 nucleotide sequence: TGTGCCACCAGCAGGGGTTCGGGGGGCGAAGAAAAACTGTTTTTT.

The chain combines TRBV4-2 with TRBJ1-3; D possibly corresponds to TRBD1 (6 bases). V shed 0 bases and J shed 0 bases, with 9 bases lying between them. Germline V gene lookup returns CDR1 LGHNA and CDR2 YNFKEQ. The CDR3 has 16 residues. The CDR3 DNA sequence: TGTGCCAGCAGCCAAGATGGGGGGGCCTCTGGAAACACCATATATTTT. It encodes CASSQDGGASGNTIYF.

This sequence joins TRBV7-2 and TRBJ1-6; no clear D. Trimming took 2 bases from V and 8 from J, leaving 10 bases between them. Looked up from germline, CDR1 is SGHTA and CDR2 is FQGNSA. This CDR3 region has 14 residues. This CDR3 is CASSLQSLDSPLHF. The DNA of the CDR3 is TGTGCCAGCAGCTTACAGTCCCTGGATTCACCCCTCCACTTT.

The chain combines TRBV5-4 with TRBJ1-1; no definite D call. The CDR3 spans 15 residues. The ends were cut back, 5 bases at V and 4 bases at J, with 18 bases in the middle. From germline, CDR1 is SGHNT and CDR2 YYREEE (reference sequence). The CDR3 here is CASSPGRAVSTEAFF. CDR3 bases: TGTGCCAGCAGTCCGGGGAGGGCGGTGAGCACTGAAGCTTTCTTT.